The clone carrying this T cell receptor (beta chain) was picked up a small number of times. Its target is unknown. This record comes from a study of CD8 T cells in ankylosing spondylitis. Study-wide results and caveats: Certain motif variants had earlier been reported in reactive arthritis synovial fluid and blood. Clones linked to disease were reported to show significant enrichment in matched ankylosing spondylitis synovial fluid.

This CDR3 region has 14 residues. V lost 4 bases and J lost 4; bases outside the gene matches: 5. Germline V gives CDR1 SGHAT, CDR2 FQNNGV. TCRdb ran MiXCR on the 5' RACE reads and lists one entry per CDR3 protein. Of 150,000 to 200,000 distinct CDR3 sequences listed, more than 9% are singletons. The chain is built from TRBV11-2 and TRBJ1-2; 8 bases agree with TRBD1. The specimen was blood, either unsorted or a sorted T cell fraction (not recorded which). The origin of this receptor is a male donor with ankylosing spondylitis or in good health (not recorded which). The CDR3 loop is CASSSRRGLYGYTF. The CDR3 bases are TGTGCCAGCAGCTCCCGCAGGGGGCTCTATGGCTACACCTTC.